These 10 T cell receptor beta chains originate from one sample sequenced in a study of blood T cells in healthy people across ages. PCR was performed a second time for about 7 to 12 cycles using a sample-barcoded 5' primer and a J-beta primer mix. TCRdb reanalysed the 5' RACE reads using MiXCR and keeps one entry per CDR3 protein. The sample holds about 640,000 distinct CDR3 sequences, roughly 30% seen once. The sequenced sample consisted of blood. These receptors were taken from a woman of 80 years or more in good health.

This clonotype has at least ten counts. The rearrangement joins TRBV10-2 to TRBJ2-3; the D gene could be TRBD1 or TRBD2 (7 bases each). In germline, CDR1 is WSHSY, CDR2 SAAADI. Trimming removed 4 bases from V and 4 bases from J, with 24 bases in between. The length of the CDR3 is 18 residues. The CDR3, as DNA: TGCGCCAGCAGTGTCGATGTCAGGGGGGGATCCTCGGCAGATACGCAGTATTTT. Its translation is CASSVDVRGGSSADTQYF.

V usage is TRBV20-1 and J usage is TRBJ1-5; D gene unclear. This CDR3 contains 16 residues. Germline assignment: CDR1 DFQATT and CDR2 SNEGSKA (reference sequence). V lost 0 bases and J lost 6, with 18 bases in between. CDR3 bases: TGCAGTGCTAGAGATCCGGGGAACCGCGTCGTTCAGCCCCAGCATTTT. Translating gives CSARDPGNRVVQPQHF.

The J gene is TRBJ2-5, the V gene TRBV20-1, with D tentatively TRBD2 (5 bases). The V gene lost 3 bases and the J gene lost 4 bases, with 9 bases spanning the gap. The germline V gene has CDR1 DFQATT and CDR2 SNEGSKA (reference sequence). The length of the CDR3 is 12 residues. The CDR3 is CSAREGGETQYF. Here the CDR3 DNA reads TGCAGTGCTAGGGAAGGAGGAGAGACCCAGTACTTC.

The sample holds many counts of this clonotype. A much larger clone differs from this one at a single base, so this may be a read error. V usage is TRBV4-3 and J usage is TRBJ2-1; 7 bases are a match to TRBD2. The last part of the DNA fits TRBJ2-7 better; the J call may be wrong. The CDR3 totals 17 residues. Germline V gene lookup returns CDR1 LGHNA and CDR2 YSLEER. CDR3 coding DNA: TGCGCCAGCAGCCAAAGTAGGCCTAGCGGATTCCACAATGAGCAGTACTTC. Protein product: CASSQSRPSGFHNEQYF.

This clonotype was recorded many times. The rearrangement uses TRBV6-1 and TRBJ1-2; 7 nucleotides agree with TRBD1. The CDR3 covers 12 residues. Trimming at V came to 6 bases and at J to 7 bases, leaving 5 bases not matched to a gene. Germline-derived CDR1 and CDR2 are MNHNS and SASEGT. The CDR3 nucleotides read TGTGCCAGCAGCGTGACAGGGTTTGGCTACACCTTC. Encoded protein: CASSVTGFGYTF.

This clonotype was seen ten or more times. The rearrangement links TRBV5-6 to TRBJ1-5, with 7 bases that match TRBD1. V lost 4 bases and J lost 0; bases outside the gene matches: 10. Germline V gives CDR1 SGHDT, CDR2 YYEEEE. The CDR3 totals 17 residues. The CDR3 loop is CASSGGQSRISNQPQHF. The CDR3 DNA reads TGTGCCAGCAGCGGGGGACAGAGCCGCATTAGCAATCAGCCCCAGCATTTT. Together with reference TRBV5-6 and TRBJ1-5, the CDR3 gives the full variable domain: DAGVTQSPTHLIKTRGQQVTLRCSPKSGHDTVSWYQQALGQGPQFIFQYYEEEERQRGNFPDRFSGHQFPNYSSELNVNALLLGDSALYLCASSGGQSRISNQPQHFGDGTRLSIL.

V and J are TRBV10-3 and TRBJ2-5; 8 positions agree with TRBD1. CDR3 length equals 18 residues. CDR1 is ENHRY, CDR2 SYGVKD, per germline. V gave up 2 bases and J gave up 11 bases; unmatched junction bases: 22. CDR3 loop: CAISEPIGAGGIHNEQYF. CDR3 DNA sequence: TGTGCCATCAGTGAGCCTATCGGTGCAGGGGGCATCCACAATGAGCAGTACTTC.

This clonotype was seen at least ten times. The rearrangement joins TRBV7-9 to TRBJ1-2, with D unclear. The CDR3 contains 12 residues. Trimming pared 5 bases from V and 4 bases from J, leaving 8 bases between. Germline V gene lookup returns CDR1 SEHNR and CDR2 FQNEAQ (reference sequence). The CDR3 nucleotides read TGTGCCAGCAGCACTCAGAGCTATGGCTACACCTTC. Its translation is CASSTQSYGYTF.

This clonotype has at least ten counts. The V call is TRBV9, the J call TRBJ2-7; no reliable D call. CDR1 and CDR2 (germline): SGDLS, YYNGEE. Trimming took 0 bases from V and 7 from J, leaving 14 bases between them. CDR3 size: 14 residues. As DNA, the CDR3 is TGTGCCAGCAGCGTAGGAAACTCGGCTCGGGAGCAGTACTTC. This gives the protein CASSVGNSAREQYF.

V usage is TRBV12-3 or TRBV12-4 and J usage is TRBJ2-3; D assignment may be TRBD1 or TRBD2 (5 bases each). The V and J ends lost 1 base and 4 bases respectively, with 21 bases between them. The CDR3 has 18 residues. CDR3 residues: CASSLGIGTRGRADTQYF. DNA of the CDR3: TGTGCCAGCAGTTTAGGGATTGGTACTAGGGGTAGAGCAGATACGCAGTATTTT.